A single sample is the source of the 29 T cell receptor beta chains below, sequenced in a study of T-cell memory formation after mild COVID-19. From the 5' RACE reads, TCRdb called clonotypes with MiXCR, one entry per CDR3 protein. The table lists about 250,000 distinct CDR3 sequences, under 20% of them singletons, with 20% to 25% in the top ten. Specimen: PBMCs or a T cell subset sorted from them (not recorded which). The receptor set was obtained from a man between 18 and 35 years old who had mild COVID-19 (a few samples of this study predate the infection). Cell type and time point are not known.

The chain is built from TRBV29-1 and TRBJ1-2, with 7 nucleotides matching TRBD1. The CDR3 covers 11 residues. Unmatched junction bases numbered 8, after V lost 8 bases and J lost 8 bases. Germline values: CDR1 SQVTM, CDR2 ANQGSEA. The CDR3 DNA follows: TGCAGCCTCTGGGACAGAGGAGGCTACACCTTC. It specifies CSLWDRGGYTF.

This clonotype showed up just a few times. The V call is TRBV6-5, the J call TRBJ2-7; 7 bases agree with TRBD2. Germline lookup yields CDR1 MNHEY and CDR2 SVGAGI. V lost 4 bases, J lost 3 bases, and 15 bases stayed unmatched. The CDR3 length is 17 residues. CDR3: CASSSPTSAQGLYEQYV. CDR3 coding DNA: TGTGCCAGCAGTTCCCCTACTAGCGCCCAGGGTCTCTACGAGCAGTACGTC.

This clonotype occurred a few times. The V and J genes are TRBV10-3 and TRBJ1-5; a possible D gene is TRBD1 (5 bases). V lost 3 bases and J 0 bases, leaving 12 bases between the germline ends. Germline V gene lookup returns CDR1 ENHRY and CDR2 SYGVKD. The CDR3 has 16 residues. CDR3 sequence: CAISDGGGYSNQPQHF. DNA of the CDR3: TGTGCCATCAGTGATGGGGGGGGTTATAGCAATCAGCCCCAGCATTTT.

Worth noting for this clonotype: A read error is possible here, since a much larger clone lies one base away. The rearrangement uses TRBV7-8 and TRBJ1-1; no reliable D call. The CDR3 sequence is 13 residues long. Trimming removed 2 bases at V and 1 base at J, with 5 bases between. Germline V lookup: CDR1 SGHVS, CDR2 FQNEAQ. This CDR3 is CASSLQWNTEAFF. CDR3 sequence (DNA): TGTGCCAGCAGCTTACAGTGGAACACTGAAGCTTTCTTT.

This clonotype occurred a few times. The chain links TRBV7-2 to TRBJ2-5; D is unresolved. The germline V and J ends were trimmed by 4 bases and 1 base, with 13 bases remaining between them. The CDR3 is 15 amino acids. CDR1 and CDR2 (germline): SGHTA, FQGNSA. The DNA of the CDR3 is TGTGCCAGCAGCTCCCGTGTGAGCTTCCAAGAGACCCAGTACTTC. Amino acid sequence: CASSSRVSFQETQYF.

The chain combines TRBV9 with TRBJ2-7, with D perhaps TRBD2 (5 bases). Deletions cut 4 bases from V and 1 base from J, with 15 bases between. Germline CDR1 SGDLS, CDR2 YYNGEE. CDR3 size: 15 residues. CDR3 in DNA: TGTGCCAGCAGCATTTCGACGGGGAGTTCCTACGAGCAGTACGTC. Translating gives CASSISTGSSYEQYV.

The chain combines TRBV20-1 with TRBJ2-2; D might be TRBD1 (5 bases). Germline V CDR1 and CDR2: DFQATT, SNEGSKA (reference sequence). The V gene lost 0 bases and the J gene lost 6 bases, with 14 bases spanning the gap. The CDR3 contains 15 residues. The CDR3 loop reads CSARDTRVGAGELFF. The CDR3 DNA reads as TGCAGTGCTAGAGATACCAGGGTAGGGGCCGGGGAGCTGTTTTTT.

This clonotype was counted at least ten times. The genes are TRBV5-1 and TRBJ2-3, with a possible D match to TRBD2 (5 bases). The ends were cut back, 0 bases at V and 5 bases at J, with 13 bases in the middle. The CDR3 consists of 15 residues. CDR1 SGHRS and CDR2 YFSETQ come from the germline V gene. The CDR3 bases are TGCGCCAGCAGCTTGGGGGCCCCTCGGGGAGATACGCAGTATTTT. Translated: CASSLGAPRGDTQYF.

This clonotype showed up just a few times. The V call is TRBV5-1, the J call TRBJ2-2; D is perhaps TRBD2 (6 bases). The CDR3 has 17 amino acids. The germline V gene encodes CDR1 SGHRS and CDR2 YFSETQ. Trimming removed 0 bases at V and 5 bases at J, with 17 bases between. CDR3 sequence: CASSLGGTSRLTGELFF. The CDR3 DNA reads as TGCGCCAGCAGCTTGGGAGGGACTTCGCGCCTTACCGGGGAGCTGTTTTTT.

J is TRBJ2-3 and V is TRBV6-1, with a tentative D call TRBD1 (6 bases). The length of the CDR3 is 15 residues. Germline V gives CDR1 MNHNS, CDR2 SASEGT. Trimming pared 10 bases from V and 10 bases from J, leaving 27 bases between. CDR3 sequence (DNA): TGTGCCACCACTCCCCGGGACATCCCCTCGGTTCCGCAGTATTTT. Amino acids: CATTPRDIPSVPQYF.

This chain joins TRBV2 and TRBJ2-7; D possibly corresponds to TRBD1 (6 bases). CDR1 is SNHLY, CDR2 FYNNEI, per germline. This CDR3 is built from 14 residues. Trimming removed 6 bases from V and 1 base from J, with 13 bases in between. The CDR3: CASRADRSSYEQYF. DNA of the CDR3: TGTGCCAGCAGGGCAGACAGGAGTTCCTACGAGCAGTACTTC.

This clonotype was seen a handful of times. The rearrangement links TRBV7-2 to TRBJ1-5, with D possibly matching TRBD1 (5 bases). Looked up from germline, CDR1 is SGHTA and CDR2 is FQGNSA. V lost 1 base, J lost 2 bases, and 9 bases lay in between. The CDR3 length is 15 residues. This CDR3 is CASSLDGGGNQPQHF. DNA for the CDR3: TGTGCCAGCAGCTTAGACGGGGGTGGCAATCAGCCCCAGCATTTT.

The V call is TRBV11-2, the J call TRBJ1-1; D not certain. This CDR3 is built from 13 residues. Germline V gives CDR1 SGHAT, CDR2 FQNNGV. V shed 7 bases and J shed 10 bases, with 19 bases lying between them. CDR3 DNA sequence: TGTGCCAGCATCGCCGCTGGAGGGTTGGGAGCTTTCTTT. Encoded protein: CASIAAGGLGAFF.

The V gene is TRBV7-2, the J gene TRBJ2-2, with 7 bases fitting TRBD2. Germline loops: CDR1 SGHTA, CDR2 FQGNSA. The CDR3 extends over 14 amino acids. V shed 2 bases and J 4 bases; nucleotides not matched to a gene: 1. The CDR3 protein is CASSLREGTGELFF. CDR3 nucleotides: TGTGCCAGCAGCTTAAGGGAGGGCACCGGGGAGCTGTTTTTT.

The rearrangement joins TRBV6-5 to TRBJ2-2; D gene unclear. This CDR3 contains 16 residues. Between the trimmed V and J ends, which lost 0 bases and 0 bases, there was a span of 8 bases. Germline CDR1 and CDR2: MNHEY and SVGAGI. The CDR3 sequence is CASSYSLWTNTGELFF. The CDR3 nucleotides are TGTGCCAGCAGTTACTCTTTGTGGACGAACACCGGGGAGCTGTTTTTT.

Only a few counts were recorded for this clonotype. The chain links TRBV12-3 or TRBV12-4 to TRBJ2-5; no clear D. The ends were cut back, 4 bases at V and 4 bases at J, with 19 bases in the middle. The CDR3 consists of 16 residues. The CDR3 DNA follows: TGTGCCAGCAGTTCAAGATTTTTGGGTCTTCGAGAGACCCAGTACTTC. This sequence encodes CASSSRFLGLRETQYF.

This clonotype was seen only a few times. V and J are TRBV12-3 or TRBV12-4 and TRBJ1-2; D gene ambiguous. The CDR3 contains 12 residues. V lost 6 bases and J 8 bases, leaving 13 bases between the germline ends. The chain's CDR3 is CASRPVGSGYTF. The CDR3 DNA follows: TGTGCCAGCAGACCCGTCGGAAGCGGCTACACCTTC.

The chain is built from TRBV12-3 or TRBV12-4 and TRBJ2-5; 14 positions agree with TRBD2. The trim removed 6 bases at V and 13 bases at J, leaving 7 bases unmatched. The CDR3 length is 13 residues. The CDR3: CASSRTSGGPWYF. The CDR3 nucleotides are TGTGCCAGCAGCCGGACTAGCGGGGGGCCCTGGTACTTC.

V gene TRBV24-1 combines with J gene TRBJ2-1; D perhaps matches TRBD2 (5 bases). This CDR3 comprises 15 residues. Trimming removed 0 bases at V and 8 bases at J, with 13 bases between. Germline values: CDR1 KGHDR, CDR2 SFDVKD. The CDR3 protein is CATSDLHGVRDEQFF. For the CDR3, the DNA is TGTGCCACCAGTGATTTGCACGGGGTTAGGGATGAGCAGTTCTTC.

This chain links TRBV11-1 with TRBJ1-1; no clear D gene. The CDR3 runs 14 residues. CDR1 is SGHAT and CDR2 is FQDESV in the germline V gene (reference sequence). The V end lost 3 bases, the J end lost 5 bases, and 13 bases lay between the germline ends. This CDR3 is CASSFAAGGTEAFF. DNA of the CDR3: TGTGCCAGCAGCTTCGCCGCCGGAGGGACTGAAGCTTTCTTT. Full variable domain (missing parts from reference TRBV11-1 and TRBJ1-1): EAEVAQSPRYKITEKSQAVAFWCDPISGHATLYWYRQILGQGPELLVQFQDESVVDDSQLPKDRFSAERLKGVDSTLKIQPAELGDSAMYLCASSFAAGGTEAFFGQGTRLTVV.

This clonotype was seen more than once but under ten times. The chain couples TRBV5-1 to TRBJ1-1; D is ambiguous. In germline, CDR1 is SGHRS, CDR2 YFSETQ. The ends were cut back, 0 bases at V and 1 base at J, with 4 bases in the middle. There are 13 residues in the CDR3. The DNA of the CDR3 is TGCGCCAGCAGCTTGGACGAGAACACTGAAGCTTTCTTT. Translated, it gives CASSLDENTEAFF.

This clonotype was seen a few times. The chain's CDR3 is CASSLAGRGVYEQYF. The CDR3 bases are TGTGCCAGCAGCTTAGCTGGCCGGGGAGTTTACGAGCAGTACTTC. The chain joins TRBV11-2 to TRBJ2-7; D might be TRBD2 (5 bases). The CDR3 covers 15 residues. Germline values: CDR1 SGHAT, CDR2 FQNNGV. V was clipped by 1 base and J by 4 bases, with 14 bases between them.

The chain employs TRBV4-1 and TRBJ2-1; 11 positions agree with TRBD2. Germline V gene sequence: CDR1 MGHRA, CDR2 YSYEKL. The CDR3 runs to 16 residues. The trim removed 6 bases at V and 8 bases at J, leaving 12 bases unmatched. The CDR3 region is CASRVPGSGGAYEQFF. The CDR3 nucleotides read TGCGCCAGCAGGGTCCCGGGTAGCGGGGGGGCCTATGAGCAGTTCTTC.

This clonotype was seen a handful of times. This chain uses TRBV7-8 with TRBJ2-5; a possible D gene is TRBD2 (6 bases). Germline loops: CDR1 SGHVS, CDR2 FQNEAQ. Trimming took 3 bases from V and 4 from J, leaving 12 bases between them. This CDR3 region has 14 residues. The CDR3 here is CASSFLSGGETQYF. CDR3 sequence (DNA): TGTGCCAGCAGCTTCTTATCCGGGGGAGAGACCCAGTACTTC.

This clonotype was picked up a small number of times. The rearrangement links TRBV5-1 to TRBJ1-1; D is perhaps TRBD1 (6 bases). The V end lost 1 base, the J end lost 4 bases, and 8 bases lay between the germline ends. This CDR3 is built from 13 residues. Germline V lookup: CDR1 SGHRS, CDR2 YFSETQ. The CDR3 DNA sequence: TGCGCCAGCAGCTTGCCACAGGGCACTGAAGCTTTCTTT. It specifies CASSLPQGTEAFF.

The V gene is TRBV4-1, the J gene TRBJ1-1, with D unresolved. The germline V and J ends were trimmed by 2 bases and 1 base, with 5 bases remaining between them. The CDR3 length is 13 residues. Germline V CDR1 and CDR2: MGHRA, YSYEKL. The CDR3 bases are TGCGCCAGCAGCCAAAGAGAGAACACTGAAGCTTTCTTT. Translating gives CASSQRENTEAFF.

The sample holds a few counts of this clonotype. The V gene is TRBV18, the J gene TRBJ2-7, with D unclear. CDR3 length: 12 amino acids. Germline CDR1 reads KGHSH; CDR2 reads LQKENI. Trimming stripped 0 bases from V and 5 bases from J, with 5 bases between. The CDR3 sequence is CASSPPSHEQYV. CDR3 sequence (DNA): TGTGCCAGCTCACCACCGAGCCACGAGCAGTACGTC.

The chain employs TRBV5-6 and TRBJ2-1, with D uncertain. The CDR3 runs 12 residues. V dropped 1 base and J dropped 13 bases, with 12 bases sitting between them. Germline loops: CDR1 SGHDT, CDR2 YYEEEE. This CDR3 is CASSLRLFGQFF. The CDR3 bases are TGTGCCAGCAGCTTGAGACTTTTCGGCCAGTTCTTC.

This chain connects TRBV14 to TRBJ2-7; D not certain. Germline values: CDR1 SGHDN, CDR2 FVKESK. The CDR3 runs to 15 residues. Trimming stripped 1 base from V and 5 bases from J, with 15 bases between. For the CDR3, the DNA is TGTGCCAGCAGCCAAGGGACCACAAGAGCCCACGAGCAGTACTTC. This gives the protein CASSQGTTRAHEQYF.